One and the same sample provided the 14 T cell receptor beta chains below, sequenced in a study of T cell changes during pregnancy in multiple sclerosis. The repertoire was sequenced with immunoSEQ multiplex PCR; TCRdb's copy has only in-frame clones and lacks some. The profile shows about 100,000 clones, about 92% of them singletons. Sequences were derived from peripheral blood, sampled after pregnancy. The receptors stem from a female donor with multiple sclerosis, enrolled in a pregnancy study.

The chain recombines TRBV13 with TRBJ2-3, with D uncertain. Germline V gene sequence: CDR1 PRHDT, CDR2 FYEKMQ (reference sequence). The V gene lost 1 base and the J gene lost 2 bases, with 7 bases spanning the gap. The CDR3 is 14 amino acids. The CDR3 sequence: CASSLAVLTDTQYF. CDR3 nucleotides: TGTGCCAGCAGCTTAGCAGTTCTCACAGATACGCAGTATTTT.

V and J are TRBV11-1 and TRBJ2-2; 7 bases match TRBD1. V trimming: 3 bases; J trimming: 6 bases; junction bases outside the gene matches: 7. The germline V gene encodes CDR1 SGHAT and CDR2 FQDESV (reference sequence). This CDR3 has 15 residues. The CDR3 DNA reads TGTGCCAGCAGCTTGGACAGGTCCTTCTCCGGGGAGCTGTTTTTT. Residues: CASSLDRSFSGELFF.

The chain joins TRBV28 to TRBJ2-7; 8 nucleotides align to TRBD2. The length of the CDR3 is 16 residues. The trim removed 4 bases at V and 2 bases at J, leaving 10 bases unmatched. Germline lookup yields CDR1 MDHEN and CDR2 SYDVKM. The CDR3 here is CASSSRLAGRTYEQYF. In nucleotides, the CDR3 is TGTGCCAGCAGTTCCCGATTAGCGGGGAGAACCTACGAGCAGTACTTC.

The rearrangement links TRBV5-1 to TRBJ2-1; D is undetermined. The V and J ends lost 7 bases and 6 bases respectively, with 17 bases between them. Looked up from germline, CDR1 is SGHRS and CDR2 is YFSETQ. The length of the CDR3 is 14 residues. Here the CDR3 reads CASSKFPSSNEQFF. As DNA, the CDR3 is TGCGCCAGCTCGAAGTTTCCCTCGAGCAATGAGCAGTTCTTC.

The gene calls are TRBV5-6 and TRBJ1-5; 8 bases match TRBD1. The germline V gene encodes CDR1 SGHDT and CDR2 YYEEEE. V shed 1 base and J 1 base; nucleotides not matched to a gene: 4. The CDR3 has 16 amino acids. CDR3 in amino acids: CASSLRTGISNQPQHF. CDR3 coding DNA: TGTGCCAGCAGCTTGCGGACAGGGATAAGCAATCAGCCCCAGCATTTT.

CDR3 sequence: CASSSGTSANQETQYF. CDR3 coding DNA: TGCGCCAGCAGTTCCGGGACTTCTGCAAATCAAGAGACCCAGTACTTC. The chain links TRBV5-1 to TRBJ2-5; D is possibly TRBD2 (6 bases). Germline values: CDR1 SGHRS, CDR2 YFSETQ. V was clipped by 5 bases and J by 2 bases, with 19 bases between them. The CDR3 spans 16 residues. Full variable domain (outside the CDR3, taken from reference TRBV5-1 and TRBJ2-5): KAGVTQTPRYLIKTRGQQVTLSCSPISGHRSVSWYQQTPGQGLQFLFEYFSETQRNKGNFPGRFSGRQFSNSRSEMNVSTLELGDSALYLCASSSGTSANQETQYFGPGTRLLVL.

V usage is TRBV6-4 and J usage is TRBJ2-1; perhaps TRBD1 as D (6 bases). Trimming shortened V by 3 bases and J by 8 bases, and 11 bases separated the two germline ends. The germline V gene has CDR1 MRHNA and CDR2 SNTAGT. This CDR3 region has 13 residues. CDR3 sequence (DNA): TGTGCCAGCAGTGAACAGGGCACCCATGAGCAGTTCTTC. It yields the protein CASSEQGTHEQFF.

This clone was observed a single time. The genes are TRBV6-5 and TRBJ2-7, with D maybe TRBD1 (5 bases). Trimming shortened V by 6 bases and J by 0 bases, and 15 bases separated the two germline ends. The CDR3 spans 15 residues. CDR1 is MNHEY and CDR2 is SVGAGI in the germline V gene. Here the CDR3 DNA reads TGTGCCAGCAGCCGCCGGACAAAAGACTCCTACGAGCAGTACTTC. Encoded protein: CASSRRTKDSYEQYF.

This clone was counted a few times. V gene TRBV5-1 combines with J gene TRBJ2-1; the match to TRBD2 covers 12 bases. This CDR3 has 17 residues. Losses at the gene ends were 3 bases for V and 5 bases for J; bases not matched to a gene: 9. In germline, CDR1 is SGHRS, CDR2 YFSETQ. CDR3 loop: CASSSQSSGRAHNEQFF. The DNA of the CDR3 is TGCGCCAGCAGCTCGCAATCTAGCGGGAGGGCCCACAATGAGCAGTTCTTC.

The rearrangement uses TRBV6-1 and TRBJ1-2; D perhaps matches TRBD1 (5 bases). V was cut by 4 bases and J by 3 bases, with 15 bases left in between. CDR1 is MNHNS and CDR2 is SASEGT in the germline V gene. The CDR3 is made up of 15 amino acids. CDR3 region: CASSGTGAGDYGYTF. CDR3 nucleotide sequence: TGTGCCAGCAGTGGTACCGGGGCGGGGGACTATGGCTACACCTTC.

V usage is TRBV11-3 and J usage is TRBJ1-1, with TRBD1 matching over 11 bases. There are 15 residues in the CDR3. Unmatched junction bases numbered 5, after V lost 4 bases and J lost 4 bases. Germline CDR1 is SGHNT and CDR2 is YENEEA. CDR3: CASSSSGTGGTEAFF. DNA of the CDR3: TGTGCCAGCAGCTCTTCCGGGACAGGGGGCACTGAAGCTTTCTTT.

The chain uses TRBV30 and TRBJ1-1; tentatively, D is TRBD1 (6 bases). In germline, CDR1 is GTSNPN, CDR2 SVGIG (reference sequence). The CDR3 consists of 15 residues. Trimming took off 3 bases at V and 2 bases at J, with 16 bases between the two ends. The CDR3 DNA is TGTGCCTGGAGGATAAACAGGGCCGGTAACACTGAAGCTTTCTTT. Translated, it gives CAWRINRAGNTEAFF.

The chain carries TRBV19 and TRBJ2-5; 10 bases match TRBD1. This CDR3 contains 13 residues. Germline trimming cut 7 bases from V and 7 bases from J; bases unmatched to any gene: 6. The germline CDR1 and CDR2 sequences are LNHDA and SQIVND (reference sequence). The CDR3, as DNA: TGTGCCAGTACCGGGACAGGGGCAGGGACCCAGTACTTC. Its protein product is CASTGTGAGTQYF.

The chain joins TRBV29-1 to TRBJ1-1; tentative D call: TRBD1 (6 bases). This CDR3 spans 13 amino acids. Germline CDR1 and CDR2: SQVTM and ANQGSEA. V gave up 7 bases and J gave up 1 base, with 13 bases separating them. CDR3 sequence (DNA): TGCAGCGCTTTCACAGGGAGGAACACTGAAGCTTTCTTT. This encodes CSAFTGRNTEAFF.